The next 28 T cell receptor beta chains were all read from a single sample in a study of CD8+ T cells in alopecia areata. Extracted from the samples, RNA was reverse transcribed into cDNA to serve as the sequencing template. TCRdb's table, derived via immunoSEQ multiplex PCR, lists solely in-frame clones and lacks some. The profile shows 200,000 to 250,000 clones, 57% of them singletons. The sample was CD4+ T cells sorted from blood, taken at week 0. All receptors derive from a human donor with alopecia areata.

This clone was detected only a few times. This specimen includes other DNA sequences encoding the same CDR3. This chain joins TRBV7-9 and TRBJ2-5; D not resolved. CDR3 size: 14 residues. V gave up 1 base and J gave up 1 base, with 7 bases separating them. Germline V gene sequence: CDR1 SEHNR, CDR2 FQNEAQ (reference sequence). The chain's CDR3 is CASSLGQAQETQYF. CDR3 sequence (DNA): TGTGCCAGCAGCTTAGGCCAGGCCCAAGAGACCCAGTACTTC.

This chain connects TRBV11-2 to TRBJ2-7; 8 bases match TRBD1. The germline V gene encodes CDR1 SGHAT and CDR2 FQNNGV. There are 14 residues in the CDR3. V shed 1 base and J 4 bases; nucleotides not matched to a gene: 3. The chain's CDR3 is CASSLVTGGYEQYF. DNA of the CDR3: TGTGCCAGCAGCTTAGTAACAGGGGGATACGAGCAGTACTTC.

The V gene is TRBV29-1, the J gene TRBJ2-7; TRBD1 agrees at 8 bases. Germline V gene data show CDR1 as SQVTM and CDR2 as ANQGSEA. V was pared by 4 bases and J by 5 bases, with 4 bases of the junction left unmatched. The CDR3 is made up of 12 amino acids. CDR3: CSVARGPNEQYF. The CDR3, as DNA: TGCAGCGTTGCCAGGGGGCCCAACGAGCAGTACTTC.

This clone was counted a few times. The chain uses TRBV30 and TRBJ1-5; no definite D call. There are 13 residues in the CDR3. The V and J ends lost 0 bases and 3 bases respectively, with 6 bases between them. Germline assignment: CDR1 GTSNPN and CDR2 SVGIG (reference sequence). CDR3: CAWSVRDNQPQHF. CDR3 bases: TGTGCCTGGAGTGTAAGGGACAATCAGCCCCAGCATTTT.

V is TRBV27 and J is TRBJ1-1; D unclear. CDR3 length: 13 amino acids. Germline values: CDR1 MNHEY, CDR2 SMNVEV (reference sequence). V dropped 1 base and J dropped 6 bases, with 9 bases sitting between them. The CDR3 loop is CASSLYRQSEAFF. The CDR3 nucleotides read TGTGCCAGCAGTTTATATCGACAATCTGAAGCTTTCTTT.

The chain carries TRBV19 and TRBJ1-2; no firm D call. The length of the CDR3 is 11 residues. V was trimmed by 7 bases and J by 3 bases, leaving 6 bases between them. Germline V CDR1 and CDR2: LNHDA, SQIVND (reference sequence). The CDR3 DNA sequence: TGTGCCAGTATTTCAGACTATGGCTACACCTTC. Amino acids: CASISDYGYTF. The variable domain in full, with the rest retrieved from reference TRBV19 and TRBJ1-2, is DGGITQSPKYLFRKEGQNVTLSCEQNLNHDAMYWYRQDPGQGLRLIYYSQIVNDFQKGDIAEGYSVSREKKESFPLTVTSAQKNPTAFYLCASISDYGYTFGSGTRLTVV.

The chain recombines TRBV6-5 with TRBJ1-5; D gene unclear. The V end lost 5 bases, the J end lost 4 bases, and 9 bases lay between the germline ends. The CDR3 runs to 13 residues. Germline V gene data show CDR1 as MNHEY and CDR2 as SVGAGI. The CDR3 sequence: CASSEVRNQPQHF. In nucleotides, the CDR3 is TGTGCCAGCAGTGAAGTCCGAAATCAGCCCCAGCATTTT.

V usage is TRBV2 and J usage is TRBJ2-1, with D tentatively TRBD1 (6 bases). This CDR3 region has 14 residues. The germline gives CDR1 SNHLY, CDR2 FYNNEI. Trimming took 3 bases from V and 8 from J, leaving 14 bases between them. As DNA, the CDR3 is TGTGCCAGCAGTGATTATGGCAGGGGTGATGAGCAGTTCTTC. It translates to CASSDYGRGDEQFF.

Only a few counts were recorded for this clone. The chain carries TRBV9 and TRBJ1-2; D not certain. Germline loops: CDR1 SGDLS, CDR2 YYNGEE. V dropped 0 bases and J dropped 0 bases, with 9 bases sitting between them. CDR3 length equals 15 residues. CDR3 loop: CASSVGEEANYGYTF. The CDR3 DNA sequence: TGTGCCAGCAGCGTAGGTGAGGAGGCTAACTATGGCTACACCTTC. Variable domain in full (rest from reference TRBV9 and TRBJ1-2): DSGVTQTPKHLITATGQRVTLRCSPRSGDLSVYWYQQSLDQGLQFLIQYYNGEERAKGNILERFSAQQFPDLHSELNLSSLELGDSALYFCASSVGEEANYGYTFGSGTRLTVV.

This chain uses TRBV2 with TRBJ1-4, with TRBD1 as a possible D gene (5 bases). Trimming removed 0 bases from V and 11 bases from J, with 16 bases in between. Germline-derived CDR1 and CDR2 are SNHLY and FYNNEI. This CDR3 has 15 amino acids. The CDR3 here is CASSEALSGPRKLFF. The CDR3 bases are TGTGCCAGCAGTGAAGCGCTGTCGGGACCCCGGAAACTGTTTTTT.

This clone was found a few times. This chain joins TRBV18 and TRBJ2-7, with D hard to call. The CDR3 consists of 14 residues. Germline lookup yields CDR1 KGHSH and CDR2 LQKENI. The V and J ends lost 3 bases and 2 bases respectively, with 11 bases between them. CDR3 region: CASSPDAVPYEQYF. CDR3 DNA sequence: TGTGCCAGCTCACCGGATGCGGTACCCTACGAGCAGTACTTC.

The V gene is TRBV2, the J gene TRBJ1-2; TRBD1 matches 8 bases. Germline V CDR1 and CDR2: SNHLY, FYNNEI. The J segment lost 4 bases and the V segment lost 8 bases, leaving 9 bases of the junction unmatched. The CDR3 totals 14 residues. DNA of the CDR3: TGTGCCAGCTACAGACAGGGGAAGGGCTATGGCTACACCTTC. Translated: CASYRQGKGYGYTF.

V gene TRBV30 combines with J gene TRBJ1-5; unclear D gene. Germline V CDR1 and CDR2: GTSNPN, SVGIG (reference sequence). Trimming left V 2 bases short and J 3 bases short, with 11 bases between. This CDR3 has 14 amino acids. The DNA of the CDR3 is TGTGCCTGGAGTCCCAAACAATCCAATCAGCCCCAGCATTTT. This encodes CAWSPKQSNQPQHF.

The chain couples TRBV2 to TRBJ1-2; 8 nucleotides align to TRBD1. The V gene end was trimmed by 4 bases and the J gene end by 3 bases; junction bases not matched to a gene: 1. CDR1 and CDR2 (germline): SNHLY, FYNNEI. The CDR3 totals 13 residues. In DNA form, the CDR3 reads TGTGCCAGCAGTGGGGACAGGTACTATGGCTACACCTTC. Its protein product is CASSGDRYYGYTF.

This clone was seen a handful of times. CDR3 amino acids: CASSIGDRGSYEQYF. The CDR3 DNA reads TGTGCCAGTAGTATCGGGGACAGGGGATCCTACGAGCAGTACTTC. The V call is TRBV19, the J call TRBJ2-7, with 10 nucleotides matching TRBD1. Germline values: CDR1 LNHDA, CDR2 SQIVND (reference sequence). J gave up 1 base and V 3 bases, and 3 bases lay outside the gene matches. The CDR3 consists of 15 residues.

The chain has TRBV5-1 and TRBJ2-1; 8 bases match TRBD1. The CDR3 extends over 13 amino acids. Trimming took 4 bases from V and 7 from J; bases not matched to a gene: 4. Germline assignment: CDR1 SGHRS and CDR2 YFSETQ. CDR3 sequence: CASSPRTGNEQFF. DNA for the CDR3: TGCGCCAGCAGCCCCCGGACAGGGAATGAGCAGTTCTTC. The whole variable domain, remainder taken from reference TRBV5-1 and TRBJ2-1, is KAGVTQTPRYLIKTRGQQVTLSCSPISGHRSVSWYQQTPGQGLQFLFEYFSETQRNKGNFPGRFSGRQFSNSRSEMNVSTLELGDSALYLCASSPRTGNEQFFGPGTRLTVL.

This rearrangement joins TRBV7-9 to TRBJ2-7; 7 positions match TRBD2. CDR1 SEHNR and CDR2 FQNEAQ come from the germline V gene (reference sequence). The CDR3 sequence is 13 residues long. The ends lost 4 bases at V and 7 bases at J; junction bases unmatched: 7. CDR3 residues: CASSWGLTREQYF. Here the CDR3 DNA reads TGTGCCAGCAGCTGGGGACTAACTAGAGAGCAGTACTTC.

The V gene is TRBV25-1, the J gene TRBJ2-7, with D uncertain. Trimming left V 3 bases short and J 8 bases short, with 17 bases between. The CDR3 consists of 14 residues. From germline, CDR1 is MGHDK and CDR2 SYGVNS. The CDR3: CASSEGIYPLQQYF. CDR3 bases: TGTGCCAGCAGTGAGGGGATTTACCCTCTCCAGCAGTACTTC.

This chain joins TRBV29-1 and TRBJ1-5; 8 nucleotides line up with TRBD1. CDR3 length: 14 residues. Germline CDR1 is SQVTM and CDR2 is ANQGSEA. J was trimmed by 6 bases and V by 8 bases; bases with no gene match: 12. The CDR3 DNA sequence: TGCAGCTGTGCGACAGGGGTAGGGGGTCAGCCCCAGCATTTT. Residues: CSCATGVGGQPQHF.

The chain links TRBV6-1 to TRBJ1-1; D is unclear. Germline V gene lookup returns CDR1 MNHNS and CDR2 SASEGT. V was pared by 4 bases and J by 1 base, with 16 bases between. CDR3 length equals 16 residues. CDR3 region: CASSVISGRGNTEAFF. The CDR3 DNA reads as TGTGCCAGCAGTGTCATCTCGGGGAGAGGGAACACTGAAGCTTTCTTT.

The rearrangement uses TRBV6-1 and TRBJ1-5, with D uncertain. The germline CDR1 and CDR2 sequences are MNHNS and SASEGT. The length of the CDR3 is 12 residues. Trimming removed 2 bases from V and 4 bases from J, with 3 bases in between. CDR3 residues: CASSENNQPQHF. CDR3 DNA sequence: TGTGCCAGCAGTGAAAATAATCAGCCCCAGCATTTT.

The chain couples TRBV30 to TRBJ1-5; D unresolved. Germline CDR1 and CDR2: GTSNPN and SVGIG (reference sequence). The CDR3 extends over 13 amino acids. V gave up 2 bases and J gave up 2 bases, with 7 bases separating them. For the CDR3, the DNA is TGTGCCTGGAGTCTAATTGGCAATCAGCCCCAGCATTTT. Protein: CAWSLIGNQPQHF.

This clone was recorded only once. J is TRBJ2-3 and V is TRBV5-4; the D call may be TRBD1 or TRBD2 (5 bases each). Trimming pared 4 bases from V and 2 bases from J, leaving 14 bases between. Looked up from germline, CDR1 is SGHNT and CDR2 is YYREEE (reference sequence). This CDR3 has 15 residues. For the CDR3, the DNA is TGTGCCAGCAGCACCGGGACCGGCACCACAGATACGCAGTATTTT. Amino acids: CASSTGTGTTDTQYF.

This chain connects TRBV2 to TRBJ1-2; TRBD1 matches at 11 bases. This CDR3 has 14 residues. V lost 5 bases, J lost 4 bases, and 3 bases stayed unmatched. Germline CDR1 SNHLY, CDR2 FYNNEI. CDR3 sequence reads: CASSTGTGGYGYTF. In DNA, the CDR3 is TGTGCCAGCAGTACCGGGACAGGGGGCTATGGCTACACCTTC.

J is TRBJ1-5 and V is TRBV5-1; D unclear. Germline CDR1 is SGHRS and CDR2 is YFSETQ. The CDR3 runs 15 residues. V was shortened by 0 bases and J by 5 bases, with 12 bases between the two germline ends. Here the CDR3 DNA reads TGCGCCAGCAGCTTGGGAGGCAGCGGGTATCAGCCCCAGCATTTT. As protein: CASSLGGSGYQPQHF. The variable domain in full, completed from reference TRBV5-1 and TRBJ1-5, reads KAGVTQTPRYLIKTRGQQVTLSCSPISGHRSVSWYQQTPGQGLQFLFEYFSETQRNKGNFPGRFSGRQFSNSRSEMNVSTLELGDSALYLCASSLGGSGYQPQHFGDGTRLSIL.

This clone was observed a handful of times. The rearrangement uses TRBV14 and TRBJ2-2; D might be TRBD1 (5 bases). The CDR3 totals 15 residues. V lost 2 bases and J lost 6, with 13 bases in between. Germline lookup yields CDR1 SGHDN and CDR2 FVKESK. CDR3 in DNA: TGTGCCAGCAGCCAACTGCTGACAGTTTCCGGGGAGCTGTTTTTT. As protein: CASSQLLTVSGELFF.

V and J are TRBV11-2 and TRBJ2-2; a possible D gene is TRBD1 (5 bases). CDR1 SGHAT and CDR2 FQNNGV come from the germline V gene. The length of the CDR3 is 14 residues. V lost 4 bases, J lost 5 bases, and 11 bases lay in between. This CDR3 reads CASSSQSGTGELFF. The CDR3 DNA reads TGTGCCAGCAGCTCGCAATCAGGGACCGGGGAGCTGTTTTTT.

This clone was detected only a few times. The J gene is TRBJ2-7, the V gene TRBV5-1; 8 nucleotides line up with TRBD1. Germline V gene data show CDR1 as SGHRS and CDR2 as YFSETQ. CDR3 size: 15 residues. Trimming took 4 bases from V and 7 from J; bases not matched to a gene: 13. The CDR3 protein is CASSRVGQGMEEQYF. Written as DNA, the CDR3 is TGCGCCAGCAGCCGCGTAGGACAGGGCATGGAGGAGCAGTACTTC.